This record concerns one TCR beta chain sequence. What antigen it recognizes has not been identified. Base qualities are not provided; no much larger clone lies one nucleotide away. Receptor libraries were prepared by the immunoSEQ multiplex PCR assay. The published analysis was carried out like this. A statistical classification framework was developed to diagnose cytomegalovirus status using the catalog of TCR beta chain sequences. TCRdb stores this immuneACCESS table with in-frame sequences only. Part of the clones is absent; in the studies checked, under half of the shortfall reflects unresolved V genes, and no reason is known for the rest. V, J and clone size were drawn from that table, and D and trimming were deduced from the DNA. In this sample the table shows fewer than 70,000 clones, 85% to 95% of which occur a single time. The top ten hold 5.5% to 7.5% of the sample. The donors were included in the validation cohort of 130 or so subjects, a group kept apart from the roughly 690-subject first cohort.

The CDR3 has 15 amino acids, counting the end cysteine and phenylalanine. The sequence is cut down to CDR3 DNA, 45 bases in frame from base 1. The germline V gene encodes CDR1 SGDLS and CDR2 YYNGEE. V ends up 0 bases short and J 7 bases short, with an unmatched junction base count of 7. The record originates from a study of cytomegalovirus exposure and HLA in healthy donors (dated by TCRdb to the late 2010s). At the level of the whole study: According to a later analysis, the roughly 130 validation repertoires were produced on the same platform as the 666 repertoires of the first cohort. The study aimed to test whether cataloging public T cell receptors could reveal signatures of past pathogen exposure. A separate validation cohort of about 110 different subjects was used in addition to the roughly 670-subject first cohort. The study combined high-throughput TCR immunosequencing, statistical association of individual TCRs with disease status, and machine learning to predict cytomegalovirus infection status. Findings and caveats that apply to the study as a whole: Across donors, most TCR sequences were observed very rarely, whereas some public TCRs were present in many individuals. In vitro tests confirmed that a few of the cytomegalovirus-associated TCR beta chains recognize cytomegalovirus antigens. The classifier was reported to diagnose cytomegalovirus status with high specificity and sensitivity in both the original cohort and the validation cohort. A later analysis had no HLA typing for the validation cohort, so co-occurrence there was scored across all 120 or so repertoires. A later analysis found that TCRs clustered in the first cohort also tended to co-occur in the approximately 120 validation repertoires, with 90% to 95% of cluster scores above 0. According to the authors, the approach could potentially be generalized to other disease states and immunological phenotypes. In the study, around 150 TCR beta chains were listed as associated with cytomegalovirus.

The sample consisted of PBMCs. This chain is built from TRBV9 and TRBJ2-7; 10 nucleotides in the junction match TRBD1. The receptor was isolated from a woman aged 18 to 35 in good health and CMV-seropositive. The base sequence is TGTGCCAGCAGCGTAGGACAGGGGGCAACATGGGAGCAGTACTTC. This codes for CASSVGQGATWEQYF.